A selection of T cell receptor beta chains follows, all from one sample in a study of T cells after yellow fever vaccination. MiXCR, applied by TCRdb to the 5' RACE reads, yields one record per CDR3 protein. The sample gives about 430,000 distinct CDR3 sequences, roughly 20% of which show up once; roughly a sixth is in the top ten. This specimen was PBMCs, taken before the yellow fever booster vaccination. These receptor sequences come from a man younger than 35 who received the YFV17D yellow fever vaccine. Each CDR3 is given with its conserved first and last residue. The size field is filled for only some rows; it gives once, few, many or a size class.

clone_size j_call v_call cdr3_aa
once TRBJ2-3 TRBV4-1 CASSLQGRADTQYF
few TRBJ2-7 TRBV7-9 CASSLITGASSYEQYF
few TRBJ2-7 TRBV6-5 CASTGQGLEQYF
- TRBJ2-5 TRBV18 CASSPNSQGAQETQYF
few TRBJ2-3 TRBV29-1 CSVEGLASRHPQYF
few TRBJ1-6 TRBV3-1 CASSRQSSTLHF
many TRBJ2-5 TRBV7-9 CASSFRDRGREETQYF
- TRBJ2-2 TRBV5-1 CASSLVGSIGELFF
few TRBJ2-1 TRBV5-1 CASSLGRTGSGSGGIHNEQFF
- TRBJ2-7 TRBV6-5 CASSYAGYEQYF
- TRBJ2-1 TRBV6-5 CASSATPRRNNEQFF
few TRBJ2-3 TRBV29-1 CSAVTGEGPDTQYF
- TRBJ1-5 TRBV5-1 CASSLGPNLNQPQHF
- TRBJ2-1 TRBV4-2 CASSQGNGGDYNEQFF
few TRBJ2-5 TRBV20-1 CSAGGEQETQYF
few TRBJ1-5 TRBV6-5 CASSYLAGSNQPQHF
few TRBJ2-3 TRBV5-6 CASSRTGYPTDTQYF
- TRBJ2-1 TRBV28 CASRGQGAGNEQFF
few TRBJ2-3 TRBV12-3/TRBV12-4 CASSFPALGTVGDTQYF
many TRBJ2-3 TRBV4-2 CASSPERLDTQYF
few TRBJ2-4 TRBV4-3 CASSQGGTGGENIQYF
few TRBJ2-5 TRBV19 CASSIRETQYF
few TRBJ2-1 TRBV20-1 CSARDSGLAVRSNEQFF
few TRBJ2-5 TRBV29-1 CSVAPMGLPQETQYF
few TRBJ2-1 TRBV4-3 CASSQDVGTFGSYNEQFF
few TRBJ2-1 TRBV5-1 CASSFQGGGALEFF
few TRBJ2-3 TRBV29-1 CSVEVASGGPGDTQYF
- TRBJ1-1 TRBV25-1 CASSATATEAFF